The entry that follows covers one T cell receptor beta chain sequence. These data belong to a study of blood T cell repertoires in COVID-19. For the study at large: Samples of COVID-19 (acute and convalescent) were obtained from the United States, Italy and Spain. PBMCs, B-cell-depleted T cells, or T cells provided the cDNA or gDNA that made up the material.

Authors' methods: Estimates of nucleated cell counts were drawn from the amplification of reference gene primers. Profiled with immunoSEQ multiplex PCR; TCRdb holds only in-frame clones, not every one. For V, J and clone size, that table is used; D and trimming come from the DNA. This table holds about 150,000 clones, about 76% found once. With 4 bases removed from V and 2 bases from J, the gap between germline ends came to 16 bases. Germline CDR1 is MDHEN and CDR2 is SYDVKM. The CDR3 is 16 amino acids. What was sequenced was peripheral blood. This clonotype was obtained from a woman aged 60-75 years with active or convalescent COVID-19. The V and J genes are TRBV28 and TRBJ2-3; tentatively, D is TRBD2 (6 bases). CDR3 nucleotide sequence: TGTGCCAGCAGTTGGGTTCGAGCGGGTATCACAGATACGCAGTATTTT. Translating gives CASSWVRAGITDTQYF.